This entry lists 23 T cell receptor beta chains sequenced from one sample in a study of T-cell memory formation after mild COVID-19. Each CDR3 protein is one row after TCRdb ran MiXCR on the 5' RACE reads. Of 450,000 to 650,000 distinct CDR3 sequences listed, about 20% are singletons. The sample comprised PBMCs or a T cell subset sorted from them (not recorded which). The receptors derive from an adult woman who had mild COVID-19 (a few samples of this study predate the infection). Cell type and time point are not known.

This clonotype was observed a handful of times. CDR3 sequence (DNA): TGTGCCAGCAGCGTACAGGACAGGGGCACAGATACGCAGTATTTT. Residues: CASSVQDRGTDTQYF. The chain carries TRBV9 and TRBJ2-3; 8 bases map to TRBD1. From germline, CDR1 is SGDLS and CDR2 YYNGEE. There are 15 residues in the CDR3. Trimming removed 1 base from V and 1 base from J; junction bases left unmatched: 2.

This chain joins TRBV20-1 and TRBJ2-7, with 7 bases lining up with TRBD1. The CDR3 runs 14 residues. With 5 bases clipped from V and 0 bases from J, the junction kept 7 bases outside the gene matches. Germline-derived CDR1 and CDR2 are DFQATT and SNEGSKA (reference sequence). The CDR3 loop is CSAQTGSGSYEQYF. The CDR3 bases are TGCAGTGCTCAGACAGGGTCGGGCTCCTACGAGCAGTACTTC.

This clonotype was seen only a few times. The V call is TRBV7-9, the J call TRBJ2-7; no reliable D call. This CDR3 comprises 12 residues. Trimming pared 5 bases from V and 7 bases from J, leaving 12 bases between. Per germline, CDR1 SEHNR and CDR2 FQNEAQ (reference sequence). The CDR3, as DNA: TGTGCCAGCAGCCCCCGGATGTGGGAGCAGTACTTC. Its translation is CASSPRMWEQYF. The full variable domain, completed using reference TRBV7-9 and TRBJ2-7, is DTGVSQNPRHKITKRGQNVTFRCDPISEHNRLYWYRQTLGQGPEFLTYFQNEAQLEKSRLLSDRFSAERPKGSFSTLEIQRTEQGDSAMYLCASSPRMWEQYFGPGTRLTVT.

The J gene is TRBJ1-2, the V gene TRBV4-1; D perhaps matches TRBD1 (5 bases). The length of the CDR3 is 15 residues. V lost 3 bases, J lost 0 bases, and 11 bases lay in between. Germline V gene data show CDR1 as MGHRA and CDR2 as YSYEKL. The CDR3 DNA sequence: TGCGCCAGCAGCCATGGGGCCCTAGCTAACTATGGCTACACCTTC. This gives the protein CASSHGALANYGYTF.

The CDR3: CAWSAQANRPYNSPLHF. CDR3 nucleotides: TGTGCCTGGAGTGCACAGGCGAACCGCCCCTATAATTCACCCCTCCACTTT. This chain links TRBV30 with TRBJ1-6, with a weak D call TRBD1 (5 bases). Trimming cost V 1 base and J 2 bases, with 15 bases left between them. The CDR3 is 17 amino acids. The germline CDR1 and CDR2 sequences are GTSNPN and SVGIG (reference sequence).

This clonotype was counted between two and nine times. The chain recombines TRBV6-5 with TRBJ1-1, with 7 positions matching TRBD1. V dropped 0 bases and J dropped 9; count of bases not matched to a gene: 13. Germline-derived CDR1 and CDR2 are MNHEY and SVGAGI. The CDR3 loop spans 16 amino acids. The CDR3 loop reads CASSYSPEDREWKAFF. CDR3 in DNA: TGTGCCAGCAGTTACTCCCCAGAAGACAGGGAATGGAAAGCTTTCTTT.

This clonotype was observed a few times. The chain combines TRBV24-1 with TRBJ2-1; 7 nucleotides align to TRBD2. The V segment lost 0 bases and the J segment 0 bases; nucleotides outside the gene matches: 1. This CDR3 contains 16 residues. Germline lookup yields CDR1 KGHDR and CDR2 SFDVKD. CDR3 loop: CATSDLRGSSYNEQFF. The CDR3 nucleotides are TGTGCCACCAGTGATTTGCGCGGGAGCTCCTACAATGAGCAGTTCTTC.

In this sample, this clonotype turned up a few times. The V gene is TRBV12-3 or TRBV12-4, the J gene TRBJ2-6; unclear D gene. This CDR3 has 17 amino acids. Trimming stripped 7 bases from V and 2 bases from J, with 18 bases between. This CDR3 is CASTPARIETGANVLTF. As DNA, the CDR3 is TGTGCCAGCACCCCCGCCAGGATCGAAACTGGGGCCAACGTCCTGACTTTC.

This clonotype was seen ten or more times. V gene TRBV7-2 combines with J gene TRBJ2-7; the D is unclear. The CDR3 length is 14 residues. Trimming took 1 base from V and 0 from J, leaving 7 bases between them. Germline V CDR1 and CDR2: SGHTA, FQGNSA. The CDR3 is CASSLVYSSYEQYF. CDR3 sequence (DNA): TGTGCCAGCAGCTTAGTCTATAGCTCCTACGAGCAGTACTTC.

This clonotype showed up many times. The V gene is TRBV3-1, the J gene TRBJ1-1; D ambiguous. V was shortened by 1 base and J by 0 bases, with 3 bases between the two germline ends. The length of the CDR3 is 13 residues. CDR1 is LGHDT, CDR2 YNNKEL, per germline (reference sequence). The CDR3 sequence is CASSQGVNTEAFF. The CDR3 DNA follows: TGTGCCAGCAGCCAAGGCGTGAACACTGAAGCTTTCTTT.

There are a few counts of this clonotype. The J gene is TRBJ2-5, the V gene TRBV4-3; no firm D call. This CDR3 is built from 13 residues. The germline V gene has CDR1 LGHNA and CDR2 YSLEER. Trimming shortened V by 0 bases and J by 5 bases, and 7 bases separated the two germline ends. In DNA, the CDR3 is TGCGCCAGCAGCCAAGAACTGGGGGAGACCCAGTACTTC. Encoded protein: CASSQELGETQYF.

This clonotype was picked up a small number of times. J is TRBJ2-5 and V is TRBV23-1, with D perhaps being TRBD1 or TRBD2 (5 bases each). TRBV23-1 is identified as an open reading frame with a role that is uncertain. This CDR3 spans 20 amino acids. V gave up 0 bases and J gave up 1 base, with 24 bases separating them. Here the CDR3 reads CASSQSRSKERTTFQETQYF. CDR3 nucleotide sequence: TGCGCCAGCAGTCAATCTCGTTCTAAGGAGCGGACAACGTTCCAAGAGACCCAGTACTTC.

The rearrangement joins TRBV7-9 to TRBJ2-1, with 7 bases that match TRBD2. CDR1 and CDR2 from the germline V gene are SEHNR and FQNEAQ (reference sequence). The length of the CDR3 is 15 residues. After removal of 5 bases from V and 7 bases from J, the junction contained 11 bases not matched to a gene. The CDR3 coding sequence is TGTGCCAGCAGCCAGAGGGCGGGAGTACGGAATGAGCAGTTCTTC. Translated, it gives CASSQRAGVRNEQFF.

This chain connects TRBV12-3 or TRBV12-4 to TRBJ1-5; no clear D gene. The length of the CDR3 is 14 residues. Trimming took off 8 bases at V and 5 bases at J, with 16 bases between the two ends. The CDR3, as DNA: TGTGCCAGCGCGTCATGGGTCGGGGATCAGCCCCAGCATTTT. Encoded protein: CASASWVGDQPQHF.

The rearrangement joins TRBV5-1 to TRBJ2-7, with 8 bases that match TRBD2. V shed 4 bases, J shed 1 base, and the junction held 10 bases outside the gene matches. The CDR3 consists of 16 residues. CDR1 is SGHRS and CDR2 is YFSETQ in the germline V gene. The CDR3 DNA reads TGCGCCAGCAGCCCTACCTCGGGAGGGGGGTCCTACGAGCAGTACTTC. Translating it yields CASSPTSGGGSYEQYF.

The chain employs TRBV7-8 and TRBJ2-7, with D unresolved. Germline values: CDR1 SGHVS, CDR2 FQNEAQ. The ends were cut back, 1 base at V and 0 bases at J, with 7 bases in the middle. The CDR3 has 14 amino acids. The CDR3 spells CASSLDWSSYEQYF. The CDR3 nucleotides are TGTGCCAGCAGCTTAGACTGGAGCTCCTACGAGCAGTACTTC.

The genes are TRBV30 and TRBJ2-3; D gene unclear. The CDR3 runs 13 residues. Per the germline V gene, CDR1 is GTSNPN and CDR2 is SVGIG (reference sequence). The ends were cut back, 5 bases at V and 2 bases at J, with 11 bases in the middle. The CDR3, as DNA: TGTGCCTGGCAGAAAGTGGTCACAGATACGCAGTATTTT. It encodes CAWQKVVTDTQYF.

The rearrangement joins TRBV7-8 to TRBJ2-3, with 10 bases matching TRBD1. The germline gives CDR1 SGHVS, CDR2 FQNEAQ. V was pared by 2 bases and J by 5 bases, with 7 bases of the junction left unmatched. CDR3 length: 16 amino acids. The DNA for the CDR3 is TGTGCCAGCAGCTTAATGGACAGGGGGGCGGTAGATACGCAGTATTTT. This sequence encodes CASSLMDRGAVDTQYF.

The chain has TRBV5-1 and TRBJ1-1; D gene unclear. CDR3 length: 16 amino acids. V was cut by 2 bases and J by 1 base, with 15 bases left in between. Germline V CDR1 and CDR2: SGHRS, YFSETQ. The DNA of the CDR3 is TGCGCCAGCAGCTTTTTAGGAGGCCAGAAGAACACTGAAGCTTTCTTT. Its translation is CASSFLGGQKNTEAFF.

The gene calls are TRBV2 and TRBJ1-2, with 9 nucleotides matching TRBD1. Trimming at V came to 3 bases and at J to 7 bases, leaving 6 bases not matched to a gene. From germline, CDR1 is SNHLY and CDR2 FYNNEI. The CDR3 is 14 residues long. The CDR3 sequence is CASSEIRDRAGYTF. In DNA form, the CDR3 reads TGTGCCAGCAGTGAGATCCGGGACAGGGCTGGCTACACCTTC.

This clonotype was recorded a few times. The rearrangement links TRBV5-5 to TRBJ2-1; D is uncertain. CDR1 SGHKS and CDR2 YYEKEE come from the germline V gene (reference sequence). The V end was cut by 4 bases, the J end by 8 bases, with 10 bases between. The CDR3 is made up of 12 amino acids. CDR3 protein: CASSPALDEQFF. The CDR3 coding sequence is TGTGCCAGCAGCCCCGCCCTGGATGAGCAGTTCTTC.

This clonotype was detected a few times. The chain uses TRBV12-3 or TRBV12-4 and TRBJ2-7, with D possibly matching TRBD1 (5 bases). V was trimmed by 5 bases and J by 7 bases, leaving 12 bases between them. The CDR3 spans 12 residues. CDR3 in amino acids: CASSAREGEQYF. In DNA, the CDR3 is TGTGCCAGCAGTGCCAGGGAAGGGGAGCAGTACTTC.

The rearrangement uses TRBV7-8 and TRBJ2-3, with D perhaps assigned TRBD1 or TRBD2 (6 bases each). Germline assignment: CDR1 SGHVS and CDR2 FQNEAQ. V dropped 5 bases and J dropped 2 bases, with 20 bases sitting between them. The CDR3 loop spans 17 amino acids. Written as DNA, the CDR3 is TGTGCCAGCAGCAGACCGGGGGCGGGGCAGATCACAGATACGCAGTATTTT. Translating it yields CASSRPGAGQITDTQYF.